This TCR beta chain was profiled in a study of blood T cell repertoires in COVID-19. Across the whole study: Acute and convalescent COVID-19 samples came from the United States, Italy and Spain. The analysed material was cDNA or gDNA that came from T cells, B-cell-depleted T cells, or PBMCs.

Per the study methods: Scientists estimated how many nucleated cells there were by amplifying reference gene primers. Sequencing used immunoSEQ multiplex PCR; TCRdb keeps in-frame clones, though not all of them. The D gene and trimming were derived from the DNA, and the V and J assignments and clone size from that table. This sample carries roughly 220,000 clones, more than 65% of them seen once, and the ten largest clones take roughly 1.4%. V shed 0 bases and J shed 2 bases, with 6 bases lying between them. This CDR3 contains 14 residues. Germline V lookup: CDR1 KGHSH, CDR2 LQKENI. The clonotype comes from a woman in her forties who had recovered from COVID-19. V is TRBV18 and J is TRBJ2-3, with D unresolved. Input material: peripheral blood. CDR3 coding DNA: TGTGCCAGCTCACCACCCCTTTCCACAGATACGCAGTATTTT. This codes for CASSPPLSTDTQYF.